The clone carrying this TCR beta chain was found a few times. Its matching antigen is unknown. Germline V gene sequence: CDR1 SGHNT, CDR2 YENEEA. The trim removed 3 bases at V and 6 bases at J, leaving 12 bases unmatched. This CDR3 contains 16 residues. The sample is drawn from a study of identifying expanded T cells in peripheral blood. Collection occurred without any documented infections or immune events in donors. Notes on the study in general: Over approximately two and four weeks, about 15 and 19 clones changed, versus approximately 1.2 between replicates.

Profiling relied on immunoSEQ multiplex PCR, and the TCRdb table lists in-frame clones only, not all of them. The sample holds about 94,000 clones; nearly 90% are singletons and the top ten take less than 6%. The V and J genes are TRBV11-3 and TRBJ2-3; the match to TRBD1 covers 7 bases. The receptor's source is a person aged 18 to 75 in good health. Source material: blood. Here the CDR3 DNA reads TGTGCCAGCAGCTTGGGAATTACAGGGGCGCGGGATACGCAGTATTTT. This sequence encodes CASSLGITGARDTQYF.